These 26 T cell receptor beta chains originate from one sample sequenced in a study of blood T cell repertoires in COVID-19. Using immunoSEQ multiplex PCR, the repertoire was profiled, and TCRdb retains in-frame clones only, with some absent. Among fewer than 100,000 clones listed, about 80% were seen once. Sequenced sample: peripheral blood. These receptors originate from a man aged 50 to 59 with acute or convalescent COVID-19.

The chain is built from TRBV7-3 and TRBJ1-1, with TRBD1 matching 9 bases. In germline, CDR1 is SGHTA, CDR2 FQGTGA. CDR3 size: 14 residues. Trimming took 5 bases from V and 6 from J; bases not matched to a gene: 7. Here the CDR3 DNA reads TGTGCCAGCAGCCTGGGACAGGGCACATCTGAAGCTTTCTTT. This encodes CASSLGQGTSEAFF.

The chain uses TRBV7-2 and TRBJ2-7; 9 nucleotides match TRBD1. This CDR3 spans 12 amino acids. Germline V gives CDR1 SGHTA, CDR2 FQGNSA. The ends lost 9 bases at V and 2 bases at J; junction bases unmatched: 2. CDR3 residues: CASTGGTYEQYF. DNA for the CDR3: TGTGCCAGTACAGGGGGCACCTACGAGCAGTACTTC.

Only a few counts were recorded for this clone. The rearrangement uses TRBV2 and TRBJ1-6; D is unclear. Trimming left V 8 bases short and J 10 bases short, with 15 bases between. The CDR3 is 13 amino acids. CDR1 is SNHLY, CDR2 FYNNEI, per germline. CDR3 nucleotide sequence: TGTGCCAGCCAATTGAACGGGATCTCACCCCTCCACTTT. Its protein product is CASQLNGISPLHF.

V is TRBV28 and J is TRBJ1-2; D perhaps matches TRBD1 (5 bases). Germline CDR1 and CDR2: MDHEN and SYDVKM. The V gene lost 7 bases and the J gene lost 5 bases, with 14 bases spanning the gap. The CDR3 spans 13 residues. The CDR3 DNA follows: TGTGCCAGCAACCAGGGCCACCTATATGGCTACACCTTC. The encoded protein is CASNQGHLYGYTF.

This clone occurred a few times. The chain joins TRBV19 to TRBJ1-1; a possible D gene is TRBD1 (6 bases). The CDR3 covers 15 residues. Germline lookup yields CDR1 LNHDA and CDR2 SQIVND (reference sequence). The V end lost 5 bases, the J end lost 5 bases, and 18 bases lay between the germline ends. The CDR3: CASSPRVIQGTEAFF. CDR3 in DNA: TGTGCCAGTAGTCCCCGCGTTATCCAGGGGACTGAAGCTTTCTTT. The full variable domain, in which reference TRBV19 and TRBJ1-1 provide the parts outside the CDR3, is DGGITQSPKYLFRKEGQNVTLSCEQNLNHDAMYWYRQDPGQGLRLIYYSQIVNDFQKGDIAEGYSVSREKKESFPLTVTSAQKNPTAFYLCASSPRVIQGTEAFFGQGTRLTVV.

The chain has TRBV25-1 and TRBJ2-7; 8 bases line up with TRBD1. The CDR3 contains 13 residues. After removal of 8 bases from V and 4 bases from J, the junction contained 7 bases not matched to a gene. The germline gives CDR1 MGHDK, CDR2 SYGVNS. The CDR3 DNA reads TGTGCCAGCTCCCGGACAGGGCGGTACGAGCAGTACTTC. This translates into CASSRTGRYEQYF.

The chain combines TRBV25-1 with TRBJ2-3; 9 nucleotides match TRBD2. Per germline, CDR1 MGHDK and CDR2 SYGVNS. Trimming cost V 3 bases and J 3 bases; bases outside gene matches: 4. The CDR3 length is 15 residues. The CDR3 loop is CASSDSGRLTDTQYF. DNA of the CDR3: TGTGCCAGCAGTGATAGCGGGAGACTGACAGATACGCAGTATTTT. The full variable domain, in which reference TRBV25-1 and TRBJ2-3 provide the parts outside the CDR3, is EADIYQTPRYLVIGTGKKITLECSQTMGHDKMYWYQQDPGMELHLIHYSYGVNSTEKGDLSSESTVSRIRTEHFPLTLESARPSHTSQYLCASSDSGRLTDTQYFGPGTRLTVL.

Regarding this clone: Germline is not matched at one junction end, which may reflect a read error. J is TRBJ1-1 and V is TRBV11-3; 8 bases line up with TRBD1. The CDR3 loop spans 15 amino acids. CDR1 is SGHNT and CDR2 is YENEEA in the germline V gene. The CDR3 nucleotides read TGTGCCAGCAGCCTAGACGGACAGGGGAACACTGAAGCTTTCTTT. Its translation: CASSLDGQGNTEAFF.

The V and J genes are TRBV4-1 and TRBJ2-2, with 10 positions matching TRBD1. J gave up 7 bases and V 4 bases, and 9 bases lay outside the gene matches. The CDR3 spans 16 residues. CDR1 MGHRA and CDR2 YSYEKL come from the germline V gene. CDR3 coding DNA: TGCGCCAGCAGCCCACCGACAGGGGGCCGGGGCGGGGAGCTGTTTTTT. This translates into CASSPPTGGRGGELFF.

The V call is TRBV5-1, the J call TRBJ2-7; 8 bases are shared with TRBD1. With 4 bases clipped from V and 4 bases from J, the junction kept 7 bases outside the gene matches. CDR3 length: 14 amino acids. The germline gives CDR1 SGHRS, CDR2 YFSETQ. CDR3 nucleotides: TGCGCCAGCAGCATGGACAGGGAAAGGTACGAGCAGTACTTC. Translation: CASSMDRERYEQYF.

Sample share makes this clone medium-sized. The J gene is TRBJ2-2, the V gene TRBV5-5, with D possibly TRBD1 on 6 matching bases. The CDR3 sequence is 15 residues long. The V end lost 0 bases, the J end lost 3 bases, and 9 bases lay between the germline ends. The V gene's germline CDR1 is SGHKS and CDR2 YYEKEE (reference sequence). The CDR3 coding sequence is TGTGCCAGCAGCTTGGGACAGGATTACACCGGGGAGCTGTTTTTT. Amino acids: CASSLGQDYTGELFF.

The rearrangement links TRBV28 to TRBJ1-1; TRBD1 is a possible D gene (6 bases). The CDR3 totals 13 residues. Germline V gene data show CDR1 as MDHEN and CDR2 as SYDVKM. Trimming shortened V by 8 bases and J by 1 base, and 11 bases separated the two germline ends. The CDR3 here is CASHAGANTEAFF. The CDR3 coding sequence is TGTGCCAGCCACGCAGGGGCGAACACTGAAGCTTTCTTT.

The chain joins TRBV6-5 to TRBJ2-7; D is unclear. The CDR3 sequence is 11 residues long. The germline V gene encodes CDR1 MNHEY and CDR2 SVGAGI. Trimming took 5 bases from V and 6 from J, leaving 8 bases between them. The CDR3 DNA reads TGTGCCAGCAGTACAGTTTTCGAGCAGTACTTC. Encoded protein: CASSTVFEQYF.

The J gene is TRBJ2-5, the V gene TRBV29-1; 9 bases align to TRBD1. The CDR3 extends over 14 amino acids. The trim removed 3 bases at V and 4 bases at J, leaving 6 bases unmatched. Germline-derived CDR1 and CDR2 are SQVTM and ANQGSEA. The chain's CDR3 is CSVEGRGQGETQYF. The CDR3 nucleotides are TGCAGCGTTGAGGGTCGGGGACAGGGAGAGACCCAGTACTTC.

The sample holds a few counts of this clone. This chain uses TRBV30 with TRBJ2-7, with 7 positions matching TRBD2. The CDR3 spans 13 residues. The germline gives CDR1 GTSNPN, CDR2 SVGIG (reference sequence). The V segment lost 0 bases and the J segment 4 bases; nucleotides outside the gene matches: 3. The CDR3 bases are TGTGCCTGGAGTGTACTAGCGAGGTACGAGCAGTACTTC. This translates into CAWSVLARYEQYF.

The V call is TRBV7-2, the J call TRBJ2-5; 10 bases match TRBD2. V shed 7 bases, J shed 5 bases, and the junction held 10 bases outside the gene matches. The CDR3 covers 15 residues. Per germline, CDR1 SGHTA and CDR2 FQGNSA. CDR3 sequence reads: CASNLSGGAWETQYF. The DNA of the CDR3 is TGTGCCAGCAACCTCAGCGGGGGGGCCTGGGAGACCCAGTACTTC.

This chain links TRBV28 with TRBJ1-1; D not certain. The CDR3 has 16 residues. Germline-derived CDR1 and CDR2 are MDHEN and SYDVKM. Trimming took 0 bases from V and 5 from J, leaving 16 bases between them. CDR3 sequence (DNA): TGTGCCAGCAGTTTATGGTCGCCGGAGAGGCAAACTGAAGCTTTCTTT. Its protein is CASSLWSPERQTEAFF.

Within the sample, this clone is medium-sized. V is TRBV7-9 and J is TRBJ2-7, with TRBD1 identical over 7 bases. Germline lookup yields CDR1 SEHNR and CDR2 FQNEAQ (reference sequence). The CDR3 is 14 amino acids. V was clipped by 7 bases and J by 4 bases; unmatched bases: 10. The CDR3 nucleotides read TGTGCCAGCAACCATAGGGGGCAGGGGTACGAGCAGTACTTC. This codes for CASNHRGQGYEQYF. The full variable domain, rest sourced from reference TRBV7-9 and TRBJ2-7, is DTGVSQNPRHKITKRGQNVTFRCDPISEHNRLYWYRQTLGQGPEFLTYFQNEAQLEKSRLLSDRFSAERPKGSFSTLEIQRTEQGDSAMYLCASNHRGQGYEQYFGPGTRLTVT.

This clone appeared a few times. The V gene is TRBV27, the J gene TRBJ2-1; weak D call: TRBD1 (5 bases). The CDR3 has 17 amino acids. CDR1 MNHEY and CDR2 SMNVEV come from the germline V gene (reference sequence). Trimming removed 7 bases at V and 6 bases at J, with 25 bases between. The CDR3 nucleotides are TGTGCCAGCAACCCAAAAGGTGGCAGGGATGTTAGCAATGAGCAGTTCTTC. Its protein is CASNPKGGRDVSNEQFF.

The V gene is TRBV7-2, the J gene TRBJ2-1; the match to TRBD2 covers 8 bases. This CDR3 region has 16 residues. Trimming removed 5 bases from V and 1 base from J; junction bases left unmatched: 7. Germline V CDR1 and CDR2: SGHTA, FQGNSA. The CDR3 protein is CASSDYGTSSYNEQFF. CDR3 DNA: TGTGCCAGCAGCGACTACGGGACTAGTTCCTACAATGAGCAGTTCTTC.

The chain has TRBV10-3 and TRBJ1-5, with 11 bases identical to TRBD1. The trim removed 5 bases at V and 0 bases at J, leaving 3 bases unmatched. This CDR3 has 16 amino acids. Per germline, CDR1 ENHRY and CDR2 SYGVKD. As DNA, the CDR3 is TGTGCCATCAGTCCGGGACAGGGGGATAGCAATCAGCCCCAGCATTTT. It translates to CAISPGQGDSNQPQHF.

This chain uses TRBV11-2 with TRBJ1-2, with 7 nucleotides matching TRBD1. Per germline, CDR1 SGHAT and CDR2 FQNNGV. The CDR3 runs 14 residues. V lost 5 bases to trimming and J lost 8 bases; unmatched junction nucleotides: 11. DNA for the CDR3: TGTGCCAGCAGCGACATCAGGGGGTCTTGGGGCTACACCTTC. It yields the protein CASSDIRGSWGYTF.

The chain is built from TRBV19 and TRBJ2-3; the match to TRBD2 covers 7 bases. This CDR3 comprises 20 residues. The trim removed 9 bases at V and 0 bases at J, leaving 24 bases unmatched. The germline CDR1 and CDR2 sequences are LNHDA and SQIVND (reference sequence). CDR3 amino acids: CASGRRGRSISRPSTDTQYF. The CDR3 DNA sequence: TGTGCCAGCGGGAGGAGGGGACGCTCGATTAGTCGGCCTAGCACAGATACGCAGTATTTT.

The chain recombines TRBV9 with TRBJ2-1; D perhaps matches TRBD2 (6 bases). The CDR3 sequence is 16 residues long. V was shortened by 0 bases and J by 5 bases, with 15 bases between the two germline ends. The germline V gene encodes CDR1 SGDLS and CDR2 YYNGEE. The CDR3 sequence is CASSVGPGGPHNEQFF. The CDR3 coding sequence is TGTGCCAGCAGCGTAGGCCCCGGGGGTCCACACAATGAGCAGTTCTTC.

The J gene is TRBJ2-6, the V gene TRBV11-1; possibly TRBD2 for D (7 bases). The V gene's germline CDR1 is SGHAT and CDR2 FQDESV (reference sequence). The CDR3 sequence is 16 residues long. V was trimmed by 6 bases and J by 4 bases, leaving 16 bases between them. CDR3 sequence reads: CASRLGGRGGANVLTF. The DNA for the CDR3 is TGTGCCAGCAGGTTGGGGGGGCGAGGAGGGGCCAACGTCCTGACTTTC.

This clone appeared a few times. The chain is built from TRBV25-1 and TRBJ2-2; the D gene is possibly TRBD1 (6 bases). Germline V lookup: CDR1 MGHDK, CDR2 SYGVNS. V was clipped by 4 bases and J by 7 bases, with 13 bases between them. This CDR3 contains 14 residues. The CDR3 is CASSVQGVVGELFF. The DNA of the CDR3 is TGTGCCAGCAGTGTACAGGGTGTGGTCGGGGAGCTGTTTTTT.